A selection of T cell receptor beta chains follows, all from one sample in a study of technical replicates of blood from a handful of donors. Clones were sequenced by immunoSEQ multiplex PCR, and TCRdb holds only the in-frame ones, with some missing. The table includes 75,000 to 90,000 clones, over 85% detected once. Source material: T cells isolated from PBMCs. The receptors derive from a human donor in good health. Each CDR3 is given with its conserved first and last residue. The D gene is left open where the match is weak. Clone size is given for some rows only: seen once, a few or many times, or a class if the clone is expanded.

>-|TRBD2|TRBV4-1|TRBJ2-7
TGCGCCAGCAGGGGGGAGCGGGAGCGGGAGCAGTACTTC
CASRGEREREQYF
>-|TRBD1|TRBV4-1|TRBJ1-1
TGCGCCAGCAGCCAAGGCCCGAGGGACAGGGGAGCTTTCTTT
CASSQGPRDRGAFF
>-|-|TRBV29-1|TRBJ2-1
TGCAGCGTTGTGCACCGGGGGGAGCAGTTCTTC
CSVVHRGEQFF
>-|TRBD1|TRBV5-1|TRBJ1-2
TGCGCCAGCAGCTTGGGACAGGGCCCTGTTGGCTACACCTTC
CASSLGQGPVGYTF
>medium-sized|-|TRBV4-1|TRBJ1-2
TGCGCCAGCAGCCAAGATCGTGACTATGGCTACACCTTC
CASSQDRDYGYTF
>-|TRBD1|TRBV30|TRBJ1-5
TGTGCCTGGAGTGTACAGGGGGTTAGCAATCAGCCCCAGCATTTT
CAWSVQGVSNQPQHF
>few|TRBD1|TRBV15|TRBJ1-5
TGTGCCACCAGCCTTTCCACTGGGACAGGCTTTCAGCCCCAGCATTTT
CATSLSTGTGFQPQHF
>-|TRBD1|TRBV2|TRBJ1-1
TGTGCCAGTACGGGACAGGAGAACACTGAAGCTTTCTTT
CASTGQENTEAFF
>-|TRBD2|TRBV4-1|TRBJ2-7
TGCGCCAGCAGCCAAGATAGAGGCGGGAGCTCCTACGAGCAGTACTTC
CASSQDRGGSSYEQYF
>-|TRBD2|TRBV5-6|TRBJ2-7
TGTGCCAGCAGAGTGGGAGGGGACTCCTACGAGCAGTACTTC
CASRVGGDSYEQYF
>-|-|TRBV7-6|TRBJ1-4
TGTGCCAGCAGCTTAGGCCGGACAGAAAAACTGTTTTTT
CASSLGRTEKLFF
>-|TRBD1|TRBV7-2|TRBJ1-2
TGTGCCAGCAGAATAAGACAGGGCCCCCTCTATGGCTACACCTTC
CASRIRQGPLYGYTF
>-|-|TRBV5-1|TRBJ2-1
TGCGCCAGCAGCCCGGCCAAAACCGGGGTCCACAATGAGCAGTTCTTC
CASSPAKTGVHNEQFF
>-|-|TRBV5-6|TRBJ1-3
TGTGCCAGCAGCTTGGGGAGATCCCGAGGCTCTGGAAACACCATATATTTT
CASSLGRSRGSGNTIYF